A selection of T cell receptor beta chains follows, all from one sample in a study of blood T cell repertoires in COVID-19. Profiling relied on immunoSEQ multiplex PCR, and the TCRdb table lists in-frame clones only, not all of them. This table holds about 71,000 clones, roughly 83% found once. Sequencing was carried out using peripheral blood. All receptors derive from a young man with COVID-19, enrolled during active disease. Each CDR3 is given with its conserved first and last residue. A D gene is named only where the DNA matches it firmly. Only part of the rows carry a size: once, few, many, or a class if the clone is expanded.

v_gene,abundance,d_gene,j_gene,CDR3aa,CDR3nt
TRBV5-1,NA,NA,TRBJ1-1,CASSQQGKAFF,TGCGCCAGCAGCCAGCAGGGTAAAGCTTTCTTT
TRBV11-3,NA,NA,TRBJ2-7,CASSLGQGTYEQYF,TGTGCCAGCAGCTTAGGGCAGGGGACCTACGAGCAGTACTTC
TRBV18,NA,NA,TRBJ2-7,CASSPLGLPYEQYF,TGTGCCAGCTCACCACTCGGACTGCCCTACGAGCAGTACTTC
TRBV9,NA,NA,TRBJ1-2,CASSVGDQGVFGYTF,TGTGCCAGCAGCGTAGGCGATCAGGGTGTGTTTGGCTACACCTTC
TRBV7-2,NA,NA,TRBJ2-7,CASGTHLNYEQYF,TGTGCCAGCGGTACTCACTTGAACTACGAGCAGTACTTC
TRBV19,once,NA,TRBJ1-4,CASSMGLSQVEKLFF,TGTGCCAGTAGTATGGGTCTGAGTCAGGTTGAAAAACTGTTTTTT
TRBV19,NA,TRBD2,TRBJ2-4,CASSMRGAGTFGGENIQYF,TGTGCCAGTAGTATGCGCGGAGCGGGGACCTTCGGGGGGGAAAACATTCAGTACTTC
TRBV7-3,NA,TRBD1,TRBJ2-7,CASSPTGGQGENEQYF,TGTGCCAGCAGCCCGACAGGCGGACAGGGGGAAAACGAGCAGTACTTC
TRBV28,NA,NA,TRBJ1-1,CATRAGGGRGTEAFF,TGTGCCACCAGGGCCGGTGGAGGGCGGGGCACTGAAGCTTTCTTT
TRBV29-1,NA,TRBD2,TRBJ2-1,CSVEPTSGSNGEQFF,TGCAGCGTTGAACCCACTAGCGGGAGTAACGGTGAGCAGTTCTTC
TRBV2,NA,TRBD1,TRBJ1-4,CASRGGGGATNEKLFF,TGTGCCAGCAGGGGCGGAGGGGGCGCAACTAATGAAAAACTGTTTTTT
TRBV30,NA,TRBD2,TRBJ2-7,CAWSLIGLAESYEQYF,TGTGCCTGGAGTTTGATTGGACTAGCGGAGTCCTACGAGCAGTACTTC
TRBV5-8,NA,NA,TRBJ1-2,CASSWPTGIYGYTF,TGTGCCAGCAGCTGGCCGACAGGAATCTATGGCTACACCTTC
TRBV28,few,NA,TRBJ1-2,CASSAVFGLRAFYGYTF,TGTGCCAGCAGTGCCGTTTTCGGTCTGCGGGCTTTCTATGGCTACACCTTC
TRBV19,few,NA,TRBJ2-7,CAASPGGLEQYF,TGTGCCGCCAGCCCCGGAGGGCTCGAGCAGTACTTC
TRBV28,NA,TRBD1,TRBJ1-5,CASSFRGLGNQPQHF,TGTGCCAGCAGTTTCAGGGGGCTTGGCAATCAGCCCCAGCATTTT
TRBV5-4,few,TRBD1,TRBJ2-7,CASSLDRGAFYEQYF,TGTGCCAGCAGCTTGGACAGGGGAGCGTTCTACGAGCAGTACTTC
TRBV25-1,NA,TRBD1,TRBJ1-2,CASSPKGQDSFYGYTF,TGTGCCAGCAGTCCTAAAGGACAGGATAGCTTCTATGGCTACACCTTC
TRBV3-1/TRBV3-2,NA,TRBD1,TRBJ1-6,CASSQYRDRDNSPLHF,TGTGCCAGCAGCCAATATCGGGACAGGGATAATTCACCCCTCCACTTT
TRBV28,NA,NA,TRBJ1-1,CASSLLGSGTEAFF,TGTGCCAGCAGTTTATTGGGGTCAGGGACTGAAGCTTTCTTT
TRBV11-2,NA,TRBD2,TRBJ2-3,CASSFTTGGGRTDTQYF,TGTGCCAGCAGCTTCACAACCGGGGGGGGACGCACAGATACGCAGTATTTT
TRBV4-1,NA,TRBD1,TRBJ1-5,CASSQGIRGKSNQPQHF,TGCGCCAGCAGCCAAGGGATCAGGGGGAAAAGCAATCAGCCCCAGCATTTT
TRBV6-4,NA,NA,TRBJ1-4,CASSEDSNEKLFF,TGTGCCAGCAGTGAGGACAGTAATGAAAAACTGTTTTTT
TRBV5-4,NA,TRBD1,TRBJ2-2,CASSLTGDRGTGELFF,TGTGCCAGCAGCTTAACAGGGGATCGTGGCACCGGGGAGCTGTTTTTT
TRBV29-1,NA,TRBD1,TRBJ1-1,CSVAWGTGAGTNTEAFF,TGCAGCGTTGCGTGGGGCACAGGGGCCGGGACCAACACTGAAGCTTTCTTT
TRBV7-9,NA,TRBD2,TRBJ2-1,CASSSTSGNYNEQFF,TGTGCCAGCAGCTCGACTAGCGGGAACTACAATGAGCAGTTCTTC
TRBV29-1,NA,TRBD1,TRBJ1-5,CSVIDRAGQPQHF,TGCAGCGTTATCGACAGGGCTGGCCAGCCCCAGCATTTT
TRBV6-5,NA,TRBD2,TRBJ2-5,CASKGTSGRGETQYF,TGTGCCAGCAAGGGAACTAGCGGGAGGGGGGAGACCCAGTACTTC
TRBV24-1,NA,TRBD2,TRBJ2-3,CATSDRTSEDTQYF,TGTGCCACCAGTGACAGGACTAGCGAGGATACGCAGTATTTT
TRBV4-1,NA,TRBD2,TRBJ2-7,CASSQLAGLYEQYF,TGCGCCAGCAGTCAACTAGCGGGGCTCTACGAGCAGTACTTC
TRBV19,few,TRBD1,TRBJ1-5,CASRAGTGRPQHF,TGTGCCAGTAGAGCCGGGACAGGTCGGCCCCAGCATTTT
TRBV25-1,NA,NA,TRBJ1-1,CASSASSRESAEAFF,TGTGCCAGCAGTGCCTCCTCTCGGGAATCGGCTGAAGCTTTCTTT
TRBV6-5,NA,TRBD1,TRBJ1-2,CASSIMTGMGYTF,TGTGCCAGCAGTATAATGACAGGGATGGGCTACACCTTC
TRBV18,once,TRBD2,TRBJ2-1,CASSPLAGGQAEQFF,TGTGCCAGCTCACCGCTAGCGGGAGGCCAGGCTGAGCAGTTCTTC
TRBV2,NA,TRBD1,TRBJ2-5,CASSLRQGPVETQYF,TGTGCCAGCAGTCTACGACAGGGTCCTGTGGAGACCCAGTACTTC
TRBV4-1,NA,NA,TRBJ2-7,CASSQMSRGLREQYF,TGCGCCAGCAGCCAAATGAGTCGGGGTCTTCGCGAGCAGTACTTC
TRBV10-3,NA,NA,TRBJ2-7,CAIRVDTNSYEQYF,TGTGCCATCAGAGTGGACACCAACTCCTACGAGCAGTACTTC
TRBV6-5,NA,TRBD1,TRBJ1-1,CASPRQGPNTEAFF,TGTGCCAGCCCTCGACAGGGGCCGAACACTGAAGCTTTCTTT
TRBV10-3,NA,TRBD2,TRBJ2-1,CAIGTSGGEQFF,TGTGCCATTGGGACTAGCGGGGGTGAGCAGTTCTTC
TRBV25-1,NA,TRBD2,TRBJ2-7,CASSEERESGEQYF,TGTGCCAGCAGTGAGGAGCGGGAGAGCGGCGAGCAGTACTTC
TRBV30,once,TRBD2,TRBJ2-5,CAWSVVLREGGKTQYF,TGTGCCTGGAGTGTAGTATTGCGGGAGGGAGGAAAGACCCAGTACTTC
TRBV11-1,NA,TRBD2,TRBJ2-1,CASSFGTSGLNEQFF,TGTGCCAGCAGCTTTGGGACTAGCGGGTTGAATGAGCAGTTCTTC
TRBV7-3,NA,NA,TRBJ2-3,CASSFQGGTDTQYF,TGTGCCAGCAGCTTCCAGGGTGGGACAGATACGCAGTATTTT
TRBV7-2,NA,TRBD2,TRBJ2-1,CASSLGATSVHEQFF,TGTGCCAGCAGCTTGGGGGCGACTAGCGTCCATGAGCAGTTCTTC
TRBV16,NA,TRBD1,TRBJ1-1,CASSQTGGTEAFF,TGTGCCAGCAGCCAAACAGGGGGCACTGAAGCTTTCTTT
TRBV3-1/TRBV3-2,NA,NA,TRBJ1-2,CASSQAAGRTTGYTF,TGTGCCAGCAGCCAAGCCGCGGGACGGACTACTGGCTACACCTTC